A selection of T cell receptor beta chains follows, all from one sample in a study of spatial heterogeneity in lung cancer. TCRdb recomputed calls from the 5' RACE reads with MiXCR, one row per CDR3 protein. The table lists approximately 6,900 distinct CDR3 sequences, about 3.9% of them singletons. This material consisted of normal lung tissue next to the tumor, taken at surgery. Receptors originate from a female donor with early-stage non-small cell lung cancer. Each CDR3 is given with its conserved first and last residue. A D gene is named only where the DNA matches it firmly. Only part of the rows carry a size: once, few, many, or a class if the clone is expanded.

TRBJ2-2 many TRBD2 TRBV5-5 CASSLLAGAPRTGELFF TGTGCCAGCAGCTTGTTAGCGGGGGCCCCAAGGACCGGGGAGCTGTTTTTT
TRBJ2-7 many . TRBV20-1 CSARDQEGGSYEQYF TGCAGTGCTAGAGATCAGGAGGGGGGGAGTTACGAGCAGTACTTC
TRBJ2-3 many . TRBV5-4 CASGGGGTDTQYF TGTGCCAGCGGTGGCGGGGGCACAGATACGCAGTATTTT
TRBJ2-2 many . TRBV27 CASSWGTPGELFF TGTGCCAGCAGTTGGGGGACCCCCGGGGAGCTGTTTTTT
TRBJ1-2 many . TRBV11-3 CASSSGDGGYTF TGTGCCAGCAGCAGTGGGGATGGTGGCTACACCTTC
TRBJ2-1 many . TRBV6-5 CASSYPGANEQFF TGTGCCAGCAGTTACCCCGGGGCGAATGAGCAGTTCTTC
TRBJ1-1 many . TRBV6-4 CASSVPQQTEAFF TGTGCCAGCAGTGTGCCTCAACAGACTGAAGCTTTCTTT
TRBJ2-1 . . TRBV20-1 CSARDRAGAANEQFF TGCAGTGCTAGAGATAGGGCAGGTGCGGCTAATGAGCAGTTCTTC
TRBJ1-4 many . TRBV12-3/TRBV12-4 CASTPGGANEKLFF TGTGCCAGCACTCCTGGGGGGGCTAATGAAAAACTGTTTTTT
TRBJ1-6 many . TRBV7-2 CASSLGTMNSPLHF TGTGCCAGCAGCTTAGGGACAATGAATTCACCCCTCCACTTT
TRBJ2-7 many . TRBV15 CATSRATDATYEQYF TGTGCCACCAGCAGAGCCACGGACGCTACCTACGAGCAGTACTTC
TRBJ2-5 many TRBD2 TRBV7-2 CASSFTPSGTLQETQYF TGTGCCAGCAGCTTTACCCCTAGCGGGACCCTCCAAGAGACCCAGTACTTC
TRBJ2-3 medium-sized . TRBV4-1 CASSQEFPGRLNTQYF TGCGCCAGCAGCCAAGAATTCCCGGGACGCCTCAATACGCAGTATTTT
TRBJ1-2 medium-sized TRBD1 TRBV9 CASSVGTGLGYTF TGTGCCAGCAGCGTCGGGACAGGGCTTGGCTACACCTTC
TRBJ2-7 many TRBD1 TRBV7-3 CASSLRSPDRGRTYEQYF TGTGCCAGCAGCTTAAGAAGCCCGGACAGGGGAAGAACCTACGAGCAGTACTTC
TRBJ1-2 medium-sized . TRBV7-9 CAGERGPLGHGYTF TGTGCCGGAGAACGGGGACCCCTAGGGCATGGCTACACCTTC
TRBJ1-2 many . TRBV20-1 CSARAATNYGYTF TGCAGTGCTAGGGCAGCTACTAACTATGGCTACACCTTC
TRBJ2-1 many . TRBV7-2 CASSLARGSYNEQFF TGTGCCAGCAGCTTAGCGCGGGGCTCCTACAATGAGCAGTTCTTC
TRBJ2-3 many TRBD2 TRBV9 CASSGSGGAYTDTQYF TGTGCCAGCAGCGGAAGCGGGGGGGCCTACACAGATACGCAGTATTTT
TRBJ2-7 many . TRBV18 CASSHRREF TGTGCCAGCTCACACAGGCGGGAATTC
TRBJ2-2 few . TRBV24-1 CAAHSGNTGELFF TGTGCCGCCCATAGCGGGAACACCGGGGAGCTGTTTTTT
TRBJ2-2 medium-sized TRBD1 TRBV6-4 CASSEQGANTGELFF TGTGCCAGCAGTGAACAGGGGGCGAACACCGGGGAGCTGTTTTTT
TRBJ1-2 many TRBD1 TRBV20-1 CSANGQGVGYTF TGCAGTGCAAATGGACAGGGGGTTGGCTACACCTTC
TRBJ1-6 many . TRBV19 CASSVGDNSPLHF TGTGCCAGTAGTGTGGGAGATAATTCACCCCTCCACTTT
TRBJ2-1 many . TRBV29-1 CSAAPVDEQFF TGCAGCGCGGCCCCCGTGGATGAGCAGTTCTTC
TRBJ1-1 many . TRBV9 CASSVRDDTEAFF TGTGCCAGCAGCGTACGGGATGACACTGAAGCTTTCTTT
TRBJ2-7 medium-sized TRBD2 TRBV9 CASSLAGVPYEQYF TGTGCCAGCAGCCTAGCGGGGGTCCCCTACGAGCAGTACTTC
TRBJ1-1 medium-sized . TRBV20-1 CSRFGGTRNTEAFF TGCAGTAGATTCGGGGGGACCCGTAACACTGAAGCTTTCTTT
TRBJ1-1 medium-sized . TRBV11-2 CASSPSGAPNTEAFF TGTGCCAGCAGCCCTTCCGGGGCGCCGAACACTGAAGCTTTCTTT
TRBJ1-1 medium-sized . TRBV29-1 CSVEKAKYTEAFF TGCAGCGTTGAAAAGGCTAAATACACTGAAGCTTTCTTT
TRBJ2-2 . . TRBV9 CASSAMSTGELFF TGTGCCAGCAGCGCGATGTCCACCGGGGAGCTGTTTTTT
TRBJ2-2 medium-sized . TRBV7-3 CASSLTTANTGELFF TGTGCCAGCAGCTTAACGACAGCCAACACCGGGGAGCTGTTTTTT
TRBJ2-5 few . TRBV11-2 CASSLEETQYF TGTGCCAGCAGCTTAGAGGAGACCCAGTACTTC
TRBJ2-3 medium-sized . TRBV6-2/TRBV6-3 CASTLGGSGSSTDTQYF TGTGCCAGCACCCTAGGTGGTTCGGGCTCAAGCACAGATACGCAGTATTTT
TRBJ2-7 many . TRBV5-1 CASTQGYEQYF TGCGCCAGCACACAGGGCTACGAGCAGTACTTC
TRBJ2-5 many . TRBV6-1 CATKMGGAGETQYF TGTGCCACTAAAATGGGGGGCGCGGGGGAGACCCAGTACTTC
TRBJ2-7 many TRBD2 TRBV7-9 CASSSGRGFSYEQYF TGTGCCAGCAGCTCCGGGCGGGGGTTTTCCTACGAGCAGTACTTC
TRBJ2-5 many . TRBV2 CASVQGGGMKTQYF TGTGCCAGCGTCCAGGGAGGGGGAATGAAGACCCAGTACTTC
TRBJ1-1 medium-sized TRBD1 TRBV29-1 CSERRGQVPRMNTEAFF TGCAGCGAGAGGCGGGGACAGGTTCCGAGAATGAACACTGAAGCTTTCTTT
TRBJ1-5 many . TRBV7-6 CASSSYSGSNQPQHF TGTGCCAGCAGCTCGTACAGCGGTAGCAATCAGCCCCAGCATTTT
TRBJ1-6 many TRBD1 TRBV7-2 CASSPRQGGGSPLHF TGTGCCAGCAGCCCCCGACAGGGGGGGGGTTCACCCCTCCACTTT
TRBJ1-5 many TRBD1 TRBV28 CASSLATGGGSNQPQHF TGTGCCAGCAGCCTGGCGACAGGGGGCGGAAGCAATCAGCCCCAGCATTTT
TRBJ1-2 medium-sized . TRBV27 CATLTPLGGYTF TGTGCCACCCTAACCCCGCTGGGGGGCTACACCTTC
TRBJ2-4 many . TRBV27 CASSSRGGRTDIQYF TGTGCCAGCAGTTCGAGGGGGGGCCGAACAGACATTCAGTACTTC
TRBJ2-7 many . TRBV29-1 CSVGGERISYEQYF TGCAGCGTTGGAGGGGAAAGGATTTCCTACGAGCAGTACTTC
TRBJ2-1 . . TRBV10-2 CASSDTVGGRVEQFF TGCGCCAGCAGTGATACAGTGGGGGGGCGAGTTGAGCAGTTCTTC
TRBJ2-3 few TRBD1 TRBV5-1 CASSQQGAPTDTQYF TGCGCCAGCAGCCAACAGGGGGCCCCCACAGATACGCAGTATTTT